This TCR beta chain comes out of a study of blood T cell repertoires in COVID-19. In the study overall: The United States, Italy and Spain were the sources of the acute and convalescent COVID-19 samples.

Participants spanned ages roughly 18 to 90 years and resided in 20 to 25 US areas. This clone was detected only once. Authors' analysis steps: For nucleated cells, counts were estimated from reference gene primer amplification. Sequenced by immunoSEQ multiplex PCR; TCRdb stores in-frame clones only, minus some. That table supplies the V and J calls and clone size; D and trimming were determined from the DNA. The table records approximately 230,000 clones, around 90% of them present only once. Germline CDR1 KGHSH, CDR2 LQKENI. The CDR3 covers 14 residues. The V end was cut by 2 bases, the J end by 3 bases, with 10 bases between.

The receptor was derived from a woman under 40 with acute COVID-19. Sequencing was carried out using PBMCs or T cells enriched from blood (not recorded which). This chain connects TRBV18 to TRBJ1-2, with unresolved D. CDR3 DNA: TGTGCCAGCTCACCATCGAACAGATACTATGGCTACACCTTC. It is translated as CASSPSNRYYGYTF.